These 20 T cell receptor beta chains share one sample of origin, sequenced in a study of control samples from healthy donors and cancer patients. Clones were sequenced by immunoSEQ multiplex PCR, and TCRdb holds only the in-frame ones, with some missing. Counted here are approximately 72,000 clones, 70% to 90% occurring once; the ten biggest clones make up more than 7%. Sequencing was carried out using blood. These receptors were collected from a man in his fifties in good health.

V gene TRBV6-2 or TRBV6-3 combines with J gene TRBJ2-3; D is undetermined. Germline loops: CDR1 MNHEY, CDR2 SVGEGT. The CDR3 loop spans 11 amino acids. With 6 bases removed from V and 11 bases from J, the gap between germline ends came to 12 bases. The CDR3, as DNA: TGTGCCAGCAGCCCCCGTGGTGGGCAGTATTTT. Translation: CASSPRGGQYF.

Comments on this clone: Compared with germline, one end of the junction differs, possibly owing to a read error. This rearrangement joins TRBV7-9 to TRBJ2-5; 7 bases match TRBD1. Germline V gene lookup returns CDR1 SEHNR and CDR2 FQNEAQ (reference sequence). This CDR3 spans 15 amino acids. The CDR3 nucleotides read TGTGCCAGCAGCTCGACAGGGAAAGGAGGAGAGGCCCAGTACTTC. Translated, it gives CASSSTGKGGEAQYF.

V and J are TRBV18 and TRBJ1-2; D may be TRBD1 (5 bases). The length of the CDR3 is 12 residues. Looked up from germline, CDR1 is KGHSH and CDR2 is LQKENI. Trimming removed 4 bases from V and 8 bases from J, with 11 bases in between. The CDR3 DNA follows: TGTGCCAGCTCACTCACGGGGCAGGGCTACACCTTC. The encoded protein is CASSLTGQGYTF.

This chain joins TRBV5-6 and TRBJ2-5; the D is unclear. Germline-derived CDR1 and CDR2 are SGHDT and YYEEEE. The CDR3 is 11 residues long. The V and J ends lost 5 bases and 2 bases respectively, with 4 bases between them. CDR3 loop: CASRWQETQYF. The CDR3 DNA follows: TGTGCCAGCAGATGGCAAGAGACCCAGTACTTC.

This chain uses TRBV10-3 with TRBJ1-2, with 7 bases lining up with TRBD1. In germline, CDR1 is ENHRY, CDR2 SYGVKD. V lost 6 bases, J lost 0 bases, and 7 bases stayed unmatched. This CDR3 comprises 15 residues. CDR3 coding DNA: TGTGCCATCAGCGGGACAGCCATTACTAACTATGGCTACACCTTC. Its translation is CAISGTAITNYGYTF.

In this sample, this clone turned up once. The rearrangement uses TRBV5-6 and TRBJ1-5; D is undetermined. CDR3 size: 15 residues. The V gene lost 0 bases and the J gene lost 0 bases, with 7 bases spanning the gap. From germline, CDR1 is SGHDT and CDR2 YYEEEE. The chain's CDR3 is CASSLAVTSNQPQHF. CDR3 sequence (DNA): TGTGCCAGCAGCTTGGCGGTAACTAGCAATCAGCCCCAGCATTTT.

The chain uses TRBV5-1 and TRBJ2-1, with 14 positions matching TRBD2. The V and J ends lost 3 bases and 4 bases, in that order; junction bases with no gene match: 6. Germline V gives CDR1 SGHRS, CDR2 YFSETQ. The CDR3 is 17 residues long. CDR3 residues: CASSSLRTSGGYNEQFF. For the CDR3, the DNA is TGCGCCAGCAGCTCACTACGGACTAGCGGGGGGTACAATGAGCAGTTCTTC.

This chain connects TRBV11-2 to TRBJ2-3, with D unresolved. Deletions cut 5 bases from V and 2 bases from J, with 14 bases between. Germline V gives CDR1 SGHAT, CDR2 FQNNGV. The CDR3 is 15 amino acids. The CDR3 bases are TGTGCCAGCAGCCCGATCCTGGGAAACACAGATACGCAGTATTTT. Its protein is CASSPILGNTDTQYF.

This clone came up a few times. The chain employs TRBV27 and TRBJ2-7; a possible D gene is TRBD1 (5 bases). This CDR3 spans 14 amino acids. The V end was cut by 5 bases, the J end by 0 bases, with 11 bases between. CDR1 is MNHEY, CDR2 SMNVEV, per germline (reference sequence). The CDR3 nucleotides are TGTGCCAGCAGTCCCCACAGGCTCTCCTACGAGCAGTACTTC. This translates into CASSPHRLSYEQYF.

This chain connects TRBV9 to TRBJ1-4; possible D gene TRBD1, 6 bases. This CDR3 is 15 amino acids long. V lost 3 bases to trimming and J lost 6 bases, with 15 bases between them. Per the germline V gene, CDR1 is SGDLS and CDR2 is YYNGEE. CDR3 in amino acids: CASSARTGQHEKLFF. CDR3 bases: TGTGCCAGCAGCGCCCGTACAGGGCAACATGAAAAACTGTTTTTT.

This CDR3 reads CASSQDLGNTIYF. The CDR3 coding sequence is TGCGCCAGCAGCCAAGATCTGGGGAACACCATATATTTT. J is TRBJ1-3 and V is TRBV4-1; D is uncertain. The V and J ends lost 0 bases and 7 bases respectively, with 7 bases between them. The germline CDR1 and CDR2 sequences are MGHRA and YSYEKL. The CDR3 sequence is 13 residues long.

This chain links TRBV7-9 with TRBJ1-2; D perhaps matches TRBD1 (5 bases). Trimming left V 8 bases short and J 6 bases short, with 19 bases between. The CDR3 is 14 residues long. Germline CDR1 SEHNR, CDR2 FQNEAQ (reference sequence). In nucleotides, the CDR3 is TGTGCCAGCGGGGCTTGGGGGGGTTACGATGGCTACACCTTC. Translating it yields CASGAWGGYDGYTF.

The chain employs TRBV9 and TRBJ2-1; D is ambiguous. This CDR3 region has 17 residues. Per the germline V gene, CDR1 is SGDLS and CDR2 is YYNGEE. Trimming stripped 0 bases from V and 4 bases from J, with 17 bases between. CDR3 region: CASSVGIGEPAYNEQFF. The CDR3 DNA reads TGTGCCAGCAGCGTAGGAATTGGCGAGCCGGCGTACAATGAGCAGTTCTTC.

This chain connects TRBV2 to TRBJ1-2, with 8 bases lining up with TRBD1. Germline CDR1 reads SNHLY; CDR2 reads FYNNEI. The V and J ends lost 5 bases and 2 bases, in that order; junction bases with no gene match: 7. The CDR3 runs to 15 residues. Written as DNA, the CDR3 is TGTGCCAGCAGTACTAGACAGGGGACGAACTATGGCTACACCTTC. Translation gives CASSTRQGTNYGYTF.

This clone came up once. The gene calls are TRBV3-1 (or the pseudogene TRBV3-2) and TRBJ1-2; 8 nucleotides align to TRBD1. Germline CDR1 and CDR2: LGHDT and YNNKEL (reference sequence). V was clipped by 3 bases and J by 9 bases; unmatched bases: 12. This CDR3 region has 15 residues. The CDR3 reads CASSHESYRTGSYTF. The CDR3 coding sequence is TGTGCCAGCAGCCATGAAAGCTACCGGACAGGGAGCTACACCTTC.

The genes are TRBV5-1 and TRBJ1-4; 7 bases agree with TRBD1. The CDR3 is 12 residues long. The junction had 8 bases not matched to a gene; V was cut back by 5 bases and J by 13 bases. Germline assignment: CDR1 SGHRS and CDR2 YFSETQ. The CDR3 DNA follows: TGCGCCAGCAGATCGACAGGGTTAAGACTGTTTTTT. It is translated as CASRSTGLRLFF.

In nucleotides, the CDR3 is TGCGCCAGCAGCCAAGATCTCAGGGGTTCTAATGAAAAACTGTTTTTT. This codes for CASSQDLRGSNEKLFF. The chain joins TRBV4-3 to TRBJ1-4; D perhaps matches TRBD1 (6 bases). The length of the CDR3 is 16 residues. Germline CDR1 LGHNA, CDR2 YSLEER. V was shortened by 0 bases and J by 3 bases, with 11 bases between the two germline ends.

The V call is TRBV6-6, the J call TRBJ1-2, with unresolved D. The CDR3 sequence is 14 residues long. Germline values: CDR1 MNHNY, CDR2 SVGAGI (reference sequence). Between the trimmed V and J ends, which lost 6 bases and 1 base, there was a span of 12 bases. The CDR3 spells CASRALGLNYGYTF. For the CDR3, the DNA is TGTGCCAGCAGGGCCCTCGGGCTTAACTATGGCTACACCTTC.

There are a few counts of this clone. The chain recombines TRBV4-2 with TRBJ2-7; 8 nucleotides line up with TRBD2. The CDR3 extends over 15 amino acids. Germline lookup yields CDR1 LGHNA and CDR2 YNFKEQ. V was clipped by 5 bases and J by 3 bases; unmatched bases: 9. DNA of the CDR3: TGTGCCAGCAGCTACCTGGCGGGGGGAGACTACGAGCAGTACTTC. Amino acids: CASSYLAGGDYEQYF.

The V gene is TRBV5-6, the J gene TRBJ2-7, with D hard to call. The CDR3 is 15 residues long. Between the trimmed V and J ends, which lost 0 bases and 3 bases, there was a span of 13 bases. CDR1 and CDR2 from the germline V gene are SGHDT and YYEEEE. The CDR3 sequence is CASSLARLSFYEQYF. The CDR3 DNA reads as TGTGCCAGCAGCTTGGCCCGCCTCTCCTTCTACGAGCAGTACTTC.